This T cell receptor (beta chain) was identified during a study of T cell repertoires in cytomegalovirus infection. Findings of the study overall: CMV-specific TCR beta clonotypes restricted by HLA-C dominated the ex vivo response.

TCRdb used MiXCR to reprocess the reads, holding one entry per CDR3 protein. The sample records about 160,000 distinct CDR3 sequences, roughly 22% being singletons. As to this clonotype: The antigen remains undetermined.

CDR3 length: 14 residues. CDR1 and CDR2 from the germline V gene are MNHEY and SMNVEV (reference sequence). The V and J ends lost 7 bases and 10 bases, in that order; junction bases with no gene match: 9. This rearrangement joins TRBV27 to TRBJ2-1, with 11 nucleotides matching TRBD1. Sample: CD8+ T cells from cultured PBMCs, taken from culture after CMV antigen stimulation. The receptor comes from a human donor in good health (CMV status not recorded). Some clones in this sample may be carry-over from other donors' samples. CDR3 sequence: CASTFGTGGREQFF. The CDR3 bases are TGTGCCAGCACCTTCGGGACAGGGGGAAGAGAGCAGTTCTTC.